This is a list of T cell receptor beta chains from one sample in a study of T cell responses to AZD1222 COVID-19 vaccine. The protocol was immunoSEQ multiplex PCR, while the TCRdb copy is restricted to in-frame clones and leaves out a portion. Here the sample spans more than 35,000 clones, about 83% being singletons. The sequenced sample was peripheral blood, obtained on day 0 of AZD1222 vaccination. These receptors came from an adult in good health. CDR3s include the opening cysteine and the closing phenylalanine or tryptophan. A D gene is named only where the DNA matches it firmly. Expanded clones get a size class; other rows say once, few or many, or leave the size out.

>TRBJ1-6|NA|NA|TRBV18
CASSPPQGGGGSPLHF
TGTGCCAGCTCACCACCTCAGGGCGGTGGAGGATCACCCCTCCACTTT
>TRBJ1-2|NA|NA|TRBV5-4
CASSFARDTGLGYTF
TGTGCCAGCAGCTTCGCCCGGGACACCGGGTTAGGCTACACCTTC
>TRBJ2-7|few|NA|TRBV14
CASSPTGGAGYEQYF
TGTGCCAGCAGCCCCACCGGGGGCGCGGGTTACGAGCAGTACTTC
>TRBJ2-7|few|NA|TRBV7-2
CASSSGVSYEQYF
TGTGCCAGCAGCAGTGGGGTCTCCTACGAGCAGTACTTC
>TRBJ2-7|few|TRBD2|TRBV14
CASSQGWASGSYEQYF
TGTGCCAGCAGCCAGGGCTGGGCTAGCGGATCCTACGAGCAGTACTTC
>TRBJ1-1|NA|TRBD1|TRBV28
CASSRDRATEAFF
TGTGCCAGCAGTCGGGACAGGGCTACTGAAGCTTTCTTT
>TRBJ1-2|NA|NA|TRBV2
CASRIGGGANYGYTF
TGTGCCAGCAGAATAGGAGGGGGAGCTAACTATGGCTACACCTTC
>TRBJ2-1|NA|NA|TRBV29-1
CSVDTQGNEQFF
TGCAGCGTTGACACCCAAGGCAATGAGCAGTTCTTC
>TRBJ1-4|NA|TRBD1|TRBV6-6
CASSPSTGVLATNEKLFF
TGTGCCAGCAGTCCGTCGACAGGGGTCCTTGCAACTAATGAAAAACTGTTTTTT
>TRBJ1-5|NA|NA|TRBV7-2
CASSLGGRDSNQPQHF
TGTGCCAGCAGCTTAGGGGGGAGGGATAGCAATCAGCCCCAGCATTTT
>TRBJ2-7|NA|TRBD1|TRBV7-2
CASSLQGAGLYEQYF
TGTGCCAGCAGCTTACAGGGGGCCGGGCTCTACGAGCAGTACTTC
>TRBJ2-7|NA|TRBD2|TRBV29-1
CSVRLADFYEQYF
TGCAGCGTTCGACTAGCGGACTTCTACGAGCAGTACTTC
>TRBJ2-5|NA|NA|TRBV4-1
CASSQGTNRVETQYF
TGCGCCAGCAGCCAAGGAACCAACAGGGTAGAGACCCAGTACTTC
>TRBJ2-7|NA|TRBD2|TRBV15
CATSRDRIAGGEQYF
TGTGCCACCAGCAGAGATCGGATAGCGGGGGGCGAGCAGTACTTC
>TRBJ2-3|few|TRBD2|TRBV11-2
CASSTLAGGLDTQYF
TGTGCCAGCAGTACTCTAGCGGGGGGTTTAGATACGCAGTATTTT
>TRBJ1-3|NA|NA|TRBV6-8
CASSYGPSGNTIYF
TGTGCCAGCAGTTACGGTCCCTCTGGAAACACCATATATTTT
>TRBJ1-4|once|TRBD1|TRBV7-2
CASRGRGDEKLFF
TGTGCCAGCAGGGGCAGGGGGGACGAAAAACTGTTTTTT
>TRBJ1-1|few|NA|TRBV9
CASSAPRQGKTDTEAFF
TGTGCCAGCAGCGCCCCGCGGCAGGGGAAAACGGACACTGAAGCTTTCTTT
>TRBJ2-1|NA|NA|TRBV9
CASSVGWGFSKDEQFF
TGTGCCAGCAGCGTAGGTTGGGGGTTTTCTAAGGATGAGCAGTTCTTC
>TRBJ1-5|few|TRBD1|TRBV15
CATSIDTGTGRNQPQHF
TGTGCCACCAGCATAGATACCGGGACAGGGCGCAATCAGCCCCAGCATTTT
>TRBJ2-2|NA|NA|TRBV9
CASSVAGEPGELFF
TGTGCCAGCAGCGTGGCAGGGGAGCCCGGGGAGCTGTTTTTT
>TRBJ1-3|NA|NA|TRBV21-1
CASSNRGGGNTIYF
TGTGCCAGCAGCAACAGGGGCGGTGGAAACACCATATATTTT
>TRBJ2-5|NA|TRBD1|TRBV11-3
CASSLGRDRQETQYF
TGTGCCAGCAGCTTAGGTCGGGACAGACAAGAGACCCAGTACTTC
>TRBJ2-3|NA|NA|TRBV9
CASSPFFAATQYF
TGTGCCAGCAGCCCTTTCTTTGCGGCTACGCAGTATTTT
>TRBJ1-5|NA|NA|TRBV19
CASRIGGSRNQPQHF
TGTGCCAGTAGGATCGGAGGGTCAAGGAATCAGCCCCAGCATTTT
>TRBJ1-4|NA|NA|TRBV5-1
CASSFSDSRNEKLFF
TGCGCCAGCAGCTTCTCGGACAGCCGTAATGAAAAACTGTTTTTT
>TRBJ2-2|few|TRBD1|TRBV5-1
CASTRTGTGELFF
TGCGCCAGCACCAGGACAGGGACCGGGGAGCTGTTTTTT
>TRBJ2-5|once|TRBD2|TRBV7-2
CASSLSASGGQETQYF
TGTGCCAGCAGCTTATCGGCTAGCGGGGGACAAGAGACCCAGTACTTC
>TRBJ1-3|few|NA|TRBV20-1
CSARNSNTIYF
TGCAGTGCTAGAAACTCTAACACCATATATTTT
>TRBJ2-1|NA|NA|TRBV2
CASRAGHEQFF
TGTGCCAGCAGAGCAGGTCATGAGCAGTTCTTC
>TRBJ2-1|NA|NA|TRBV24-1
CATSDNYRQGYNEQFF
TGTGCCACCAGTGACAACTATCGCCAGGGGTACAATGAGCAGTTCTTC
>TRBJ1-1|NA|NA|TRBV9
CASSATVQGRTEAFF
TGTGCCAGCAGCGCGACCGTGCAGGGACGCACTGAAGCTTTCTTT
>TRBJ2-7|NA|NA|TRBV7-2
CASSLRSGGQYF
TGTGCCAGCAGCCTCCGATCCGGCGGGCAGTACTTC
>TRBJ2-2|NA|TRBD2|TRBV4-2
CASSQDRPSGSGSYNGGELFF
TGTGCCAGCAGCCAAGATCGGCCTAGCGGGAGCGGGTCCTACAACGGCGGGGAGCTGTTTTTT
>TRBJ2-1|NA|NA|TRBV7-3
CASSHLGTEAEQFF
TGTGCCAGCAGCCACCTAGGGACGGAGGCTGAGCAGTTCTTC
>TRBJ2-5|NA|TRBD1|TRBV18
CASSSDRGETQYF
TGTGCCAGCTCATCTGACAGGGGTGAGACCCAGTACTTC
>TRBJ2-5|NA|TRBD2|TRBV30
CAWMASGIQETQYF
TGTGCCTGGATGGCTAGCGGGATTCAAGAGACCCAGTACTTC
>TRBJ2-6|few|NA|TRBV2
CASSELFGANVLTF
TGTGCCAGCAGTGAGCTATTTGGGGCCAACGTCCTGACTTTC
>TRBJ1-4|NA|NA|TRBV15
CATSSGGLGNEKLFF
TGTGCCACCAGCAGCGGAGGGCTGGGTAATGAAAAACTGTTTTTT
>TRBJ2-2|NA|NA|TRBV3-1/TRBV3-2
CASSHERGGELFF
TGTGCCAGCAGCCACGAACGGGGGGGGGAGCTGTTTTTT
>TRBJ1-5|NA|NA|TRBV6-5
CASRAGSNQPQHF
TGTGCCAGCAGGGCTGGGAGCAATCAGCCCCAGCATTTT
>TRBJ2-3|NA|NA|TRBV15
CATSTRAGDTQYF
TGTGCCACCAGCACCAGGGCAGGGGATACGCAGTATTTT